Shown below are 4 T cell receptor beta chains from a single sample sequenced in a study of chemoradiotherapy in HPV16-positive cancers. The repertoire was sequenced with immunoSEQ multiplex PCR; TCRdb's copy has only in-frame clones and lacks some. The repertoire has about 2,900 clones, roughly 90% of them found once; the top ten carry approximately 4%. Sequences were derived from tumor tissue, sampled from a patient who underwent chemoradiotherapy. These receptors all come from a human donor with HPV-associated anogenital cancer.

The chain employs TRBV2 and TRBJ2-2; 10 bases agree with TRBD2. Unmatched junction bases numbered 8, after V lost 3 bases and J lost 7 bases. The CDR3 runs 16 residues. The germline V gene encodes CDR1 SNHLY and CDR2 FYNNEI. CDR3 sequence reads: CASSEISGRANGELFF. DNA of the CDR3: TGTGCCAGCAGTGAGATCAGCGGGAGGGCCAACGGGGAGCTGTTTTTT.

The gene calls are TRBV5-1 and TRBJ1-1; D is undetermined. Trimming removed 0 bases from V and 1 base from J, with 7 bases in between. Per the germline V gene, CDR1 is SGHRS and CDR2 is YFSETQ. The CDR3 contains 14 residues. This CDR3 is CASSLAQTNTEAFF. The CDR3 DNA sequence: TGCGCCAGCAGCTTGGCCCAGACGAACACTGAAGCTTTCTTT.

CDR3 residues: CASSLQRTGASYNSPLHF. CDR3 sequence (DNA): TGTGCCAGCAGTTTGCAACGGACAGGGGCCTCCTATAATTCACCCCTCCACTTT. This chain links TRBV28 with TRBJ1-6, with TRBD1 identical over 9 bases. The CDR3 contains 18 residues. The germline V gene has CDR1 MDHEN and CDR2 SYDVKM. V lost 3 bases to trimming and J lost 0 bases; unmatched junction nucleotides: 6.

This clone has only one observation. This chain joins TRBV10-1 and TRBJ2-3, with D unresolved. CDR1 WNHNN and CDR2 SYGVQD come from the germline V gene (reference sequence). Trimming stripped 8 bases from V and 4 bases from J, with 13 bases between. The CDR3 loop spans 13 amino acids. CDR3 bases: TGCGCCAGCGCCGGCGGCTCATCAGATACGCAGTATTTT. It encodes CASAGGSSDTQYF.